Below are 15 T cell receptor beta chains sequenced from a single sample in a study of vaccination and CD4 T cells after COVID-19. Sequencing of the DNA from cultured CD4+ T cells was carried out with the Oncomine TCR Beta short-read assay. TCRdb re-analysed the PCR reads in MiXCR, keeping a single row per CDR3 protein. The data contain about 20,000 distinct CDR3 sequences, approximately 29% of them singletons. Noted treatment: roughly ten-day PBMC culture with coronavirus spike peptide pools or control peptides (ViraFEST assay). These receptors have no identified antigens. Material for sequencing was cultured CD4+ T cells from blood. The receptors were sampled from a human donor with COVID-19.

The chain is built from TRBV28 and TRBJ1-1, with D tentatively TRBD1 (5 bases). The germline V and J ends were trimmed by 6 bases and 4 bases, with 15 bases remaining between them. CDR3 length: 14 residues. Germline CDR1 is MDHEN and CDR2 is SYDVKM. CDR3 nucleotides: TGTGCCAGCAGCCCTTTCGGGGGGGGCACTGAAGCTTTCTTT. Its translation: CASSPFGGGTEAFF.

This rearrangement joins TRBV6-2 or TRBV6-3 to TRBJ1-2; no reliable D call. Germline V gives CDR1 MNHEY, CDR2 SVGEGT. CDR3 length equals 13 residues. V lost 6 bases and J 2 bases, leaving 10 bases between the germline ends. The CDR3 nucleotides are TGTGCCAGCAGCTTCGGACGAAACTATGGCTACACCTTC. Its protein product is CASSFGRNYGYTF.

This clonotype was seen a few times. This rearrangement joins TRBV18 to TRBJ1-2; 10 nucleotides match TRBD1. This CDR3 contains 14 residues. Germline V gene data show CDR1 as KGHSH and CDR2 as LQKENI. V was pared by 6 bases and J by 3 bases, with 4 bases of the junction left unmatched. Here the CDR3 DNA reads TGTGCCAGCTCTTTGGGACAGGGGTACTATGGCTACACCTTC. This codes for CASSLGQGYYGYTF.

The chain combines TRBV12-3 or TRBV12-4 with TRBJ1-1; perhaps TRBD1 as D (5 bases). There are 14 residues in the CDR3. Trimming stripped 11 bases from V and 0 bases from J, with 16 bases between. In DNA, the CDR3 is TGTGCCGGGAATGTTGGAGGGGTGAACACTGAAGCTTTCTTT. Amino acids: CAGNVGGVNTEAFF.

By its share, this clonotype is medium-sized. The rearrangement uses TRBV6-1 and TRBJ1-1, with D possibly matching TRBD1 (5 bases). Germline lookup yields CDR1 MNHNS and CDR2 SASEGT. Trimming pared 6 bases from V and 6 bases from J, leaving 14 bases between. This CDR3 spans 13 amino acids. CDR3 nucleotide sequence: TGTGCCAGCAGAAGAAAGCAGGGTTCTGAAGCTTTCTTT. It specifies CASRRKQGSEAFF.

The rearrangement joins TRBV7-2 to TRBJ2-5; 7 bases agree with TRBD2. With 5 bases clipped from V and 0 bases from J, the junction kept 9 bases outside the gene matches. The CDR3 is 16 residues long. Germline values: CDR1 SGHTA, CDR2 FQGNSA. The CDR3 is CASSPGGRSYQETQYF. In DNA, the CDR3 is TGTGCCAGCAGCCCCGGGGGGAGGTCGTACCAAGAGACCCAGTACTTC.

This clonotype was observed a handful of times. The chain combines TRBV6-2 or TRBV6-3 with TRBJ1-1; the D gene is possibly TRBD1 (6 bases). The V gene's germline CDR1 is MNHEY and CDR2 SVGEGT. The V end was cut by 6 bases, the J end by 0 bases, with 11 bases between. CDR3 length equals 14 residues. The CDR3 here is CASSATGMNTEAFF. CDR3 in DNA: TGTGCCAGCAGCGCCACAGGGATGAACACTGAAGCTTTCTTT.

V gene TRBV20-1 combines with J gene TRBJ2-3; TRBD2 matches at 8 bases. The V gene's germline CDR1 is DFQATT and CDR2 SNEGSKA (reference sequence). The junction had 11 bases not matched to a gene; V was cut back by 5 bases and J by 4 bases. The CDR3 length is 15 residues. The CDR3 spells CSADEPAGVSDTQYF. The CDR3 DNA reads TGCAGTGCTGATGAACCAGCGGGGGTCTCAGATACGCAGTATTTT.

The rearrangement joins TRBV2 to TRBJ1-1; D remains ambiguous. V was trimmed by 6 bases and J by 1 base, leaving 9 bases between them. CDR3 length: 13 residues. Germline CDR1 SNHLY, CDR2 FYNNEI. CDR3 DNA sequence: TGTGCCAGCAGGGCGGACCCGAACACTGAAGCTTTCTTT. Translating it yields CASRADPNTEAFF. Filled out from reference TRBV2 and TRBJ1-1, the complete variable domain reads EPEVTQTPSHQVTQMGQEVILRCVPISNHLYFYWYRQILGQKVEFLVSFYNNEISEKSEIFDDQFSVERPDGSNFTLKIRSTKLEDSAMYFCASRADPNTEAFFGQGTRLTVV.

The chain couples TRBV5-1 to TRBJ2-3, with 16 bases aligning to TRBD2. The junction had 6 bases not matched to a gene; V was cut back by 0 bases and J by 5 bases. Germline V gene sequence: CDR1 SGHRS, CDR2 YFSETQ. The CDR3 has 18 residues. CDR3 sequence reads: CASSLAGTSGGARDTQYF. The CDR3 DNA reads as TGCGCCAGCAGCTTGGCGGGGACTAGCGGGGGGGCAAGAGATACGCAGTATTTT.

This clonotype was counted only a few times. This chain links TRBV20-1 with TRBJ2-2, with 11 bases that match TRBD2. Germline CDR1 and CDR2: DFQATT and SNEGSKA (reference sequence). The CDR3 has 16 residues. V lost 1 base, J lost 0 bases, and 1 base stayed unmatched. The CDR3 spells CSARGLAGSNTGELFF. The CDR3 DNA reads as TGCAGTGCTAGAGGACTAGCGGGGTCGAACACCGGGGAGCTGTTTTTT.

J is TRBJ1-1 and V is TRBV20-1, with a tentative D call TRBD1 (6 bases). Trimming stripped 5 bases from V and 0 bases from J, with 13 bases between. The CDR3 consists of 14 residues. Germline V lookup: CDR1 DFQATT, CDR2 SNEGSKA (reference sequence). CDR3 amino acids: CSAGGGQMNTEAFF. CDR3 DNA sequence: TGCAGTGCTGGCGGGGGGCAGATGAACACTGAAGCTTTCTTT.

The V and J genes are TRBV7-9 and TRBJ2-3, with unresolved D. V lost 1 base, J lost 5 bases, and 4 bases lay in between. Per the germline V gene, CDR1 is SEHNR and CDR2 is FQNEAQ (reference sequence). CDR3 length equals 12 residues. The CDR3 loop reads CASSLVIDTQYF. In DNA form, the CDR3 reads TGTGCCAGCAGCTTAGTCATAGATACGCAGTATTTT.

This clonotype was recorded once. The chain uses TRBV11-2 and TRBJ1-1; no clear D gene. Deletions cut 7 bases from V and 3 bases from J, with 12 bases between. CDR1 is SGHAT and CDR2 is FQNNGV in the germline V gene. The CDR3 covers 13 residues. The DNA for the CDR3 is TGTGCCAGCACCCCGAAGTTGGACACTGAAGCTTTCTTT. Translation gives CASTPKLDTEAFF.

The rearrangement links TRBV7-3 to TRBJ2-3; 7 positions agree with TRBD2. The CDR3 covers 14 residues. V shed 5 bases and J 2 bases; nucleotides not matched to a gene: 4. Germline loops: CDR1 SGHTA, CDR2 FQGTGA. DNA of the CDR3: TGTGCCAGCAGCCCGGGGGGTGCCACAGATACGCAGTATTTT. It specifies CASSPGGATDTQYF.